One and the same sample provided the 10 T cell receptor beta chains below, sequenced in a study of blood T cell repertoires in COVID-19. The method was immunoSEQ multiplex PCR; TCRdb's version includes in-frame clones alone and lacks a portion of them. The data show about 280,000 clones, with around 82% seen just once and approximately 10% held by the top ten. The sample taken for sequencing was peripheral blood. These receptors all stem from a woman between 45 and 60 years old who had recovered from COVID-19.

V and J are TRBV15 and TRBJ1-1, with a weak D call TRBD1 (6 bases). The CDR3 is made up of 13 amino acids. The ends were cut back, 0 bases at V and 6 bases at J, with 8 bases in the middle. Germline-derived CDR1 and CDR2 are LNHNV and YYDKDF (reference sequence). The CDR3 nucleotides are TGTGCCACCAGCAGAGATTGGACAGCTGAAGCTTTCTTT. It yields the protein CATSRDWTAEAFF. The full variable domain, rest sourced from reference TRBV15 and TRBJ1-1, is DAMVIQNPRYQVTQFGKPVTLSCSQTLNHNVMYWYQQKSSQAPKLLFHYYDKDFNNEADTPDNFQSRRPNTSFCFLDIRSPGLGDTAMYLCATSRDWTAEAFFGQGTRLTVV.

The chain uses TRBV28 and TRBJ2-1, with a tentative D call TRBD1 (7 bases). The CDR3 spans 15 residues. The V gene lost 7 bases and the J gene lost 4 bases, with 17 bases spanning the gap. Germline V lookup: CDR1 MDHEN, CDR2 SYDVKM. The CDR3, as DNA: TGTGCCAGCACCCCAGGGGGGTCTCGGTACAATGAGCAGTTCTTC. Residues: CASTPGGSRYNEQFF.

V usage is TRBV6-5 and J usage is TRBJ2-7, with D possibly matching TRBD1 (6 bases). The V gene's germline CDR1 is MNHEY and CDR2 SVGAGI. Trimming pared 6 bases from V and 2 bases from J, leaving 17 bases between. This CDR3 has 15 residues. The CDR3 is CASRLFMDSTYEQYF. CDR3 bases: TGTGCCAGCAGATTATTTATGGACAGTACCTACGAGCAGTACTTC.

In this sample, this clone turned up many times. This chain links TRBV30 with TRBJ1-5; D unclear. Trimming took off 3 bases at V and 0 bases at J, with 9 bases between the two ends. Germline CDR1 and CDR2: GTSNPN and SVGIG (reference sequence). This CDR3 has 14 amino acids. CDR3 nucleotides: TGTGCCTGGAGCCGGGTCAATAGCAATCAGCCCCAGCATTTT. This encodes CAWSRVNSNQPQHF.

The V and J genes are TRBV18 and TRBJ1-1; TRBD1 is a possible D gene (6 bases). The CDR3 totals 15 residues. Trimming cost V 6 bases and J 4 bases, with 18 bases left between them. CDR1 and CDR2 from the germline V gene are KGHSH and LQKENI. CDR3 residues: CASSIKLAGATEAFF. The CDR3 region has the DNA TGTGCCAGCTCCATCAAGTTGGCAGGGGCCACTGAAGCTTTCTTT.

The rearrangement uses TRBV5-4 and TRBJ2-3; D ambiguous. Germline CDR1 SGHNT, CDR2 YYREEE (reference sequence). Deletions cut 1 base from V and 0 bases from J, with 9 bases between. The CDR3 is 15 residues long. CDR3 region: CASSLKLASTDTQYF. The CDR3 bases are TGTGCCAGCAGCTTGAAGTTAGCTAGCACAGATACGCAGTATTTT.

The chain has TRBV29-1 and TRBJ1-2; D gene unclear. V was trimmed by 7 bases and J by 2 bases, leaving 14 bases between them. The CDR3 totals 13 residues. Per germline, CDR1 SQVTM and CDR2 ANQGSEA. In DNA, the CDR3 is TGCAGCGCCTCTTCCGCAGGCAACTATGGCTACACCTTC. Translating gives CSASSAGNYGYTF.

The chain recombines TRBV19 with TRBJ2-2; D might be TRBD2 (5 bases). CDR3 length: 17 amino acids. V lost 2 bases, J lost 8 bases, and 21 bases lay in between. Germline assignment: CDR1 LNHDA and CDR2 SQIVND (reference sequence). CDR3 in amino acids: CASSIPGARALGGELFF. CDR3 DNA sequence: TGTGCCAGTAGTATACCCGGAGCGAGGGCCCTGGGGGGGGAGCTGTTTTTT.

The chain uses TRBV7-9 and TRBJ2-3, with 10 bases fitting TRBD2. Germline-derived CDR1 and CDR2 are SEHNR and FQNEAQ (reference sequence). Trimming cost V 5 bases and J 8 bases; bases outside gene matches: 10. The CDR3 spans 15 residues. CDR3 residues: CASSPRERGGGTQYF. The CDR3 DNA sequence: TGTGCCAGCAGCCCGAGAGAGCGGGGGGGCGGTACGCAGTATTTT. The full variable domain, in which reference TRBV7-9 and TRBJ2-3 provide the parts outside the CDR3, is DTGVSQNPRHKITKRGQNVTFRCDPISEHNRLYWYRQTLGQGPEFLTYFQNEAQLEKSRLLSDRFSAERPKGSFSTLEIQRTEQGDSAMYLCASSPRERGGGTQYFGPGTRLTVL.

The V gene is TRBV12-1, the J gene TRBJ2-7; TRBD2 reflects the table's D call only, with no check against the DNA. TRBV12-1 is classified as a pseudogene. This CDR3 is 17 amino acids long. CDR3 region: CASSPGLAGVIGYEQYF. The CDR3 DNA follows: TGTGCCAGCAGCCCCGGACTAGCGGGAGTTATCGGGTACGAGCAGTACTTC.